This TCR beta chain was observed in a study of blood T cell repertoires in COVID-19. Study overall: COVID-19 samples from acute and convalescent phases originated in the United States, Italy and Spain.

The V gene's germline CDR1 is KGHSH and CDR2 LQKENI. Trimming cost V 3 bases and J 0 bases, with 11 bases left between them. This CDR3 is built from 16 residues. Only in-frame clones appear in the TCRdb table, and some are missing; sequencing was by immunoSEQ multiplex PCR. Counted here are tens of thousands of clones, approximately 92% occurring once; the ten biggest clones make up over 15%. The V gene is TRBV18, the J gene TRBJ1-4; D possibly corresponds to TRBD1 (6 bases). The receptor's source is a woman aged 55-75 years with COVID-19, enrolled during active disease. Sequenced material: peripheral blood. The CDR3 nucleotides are TGTGCCAGCTCACCTCAGGGGCTTGCAACTAATGAAAAACTGTTTTTT. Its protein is CASSPQGLATNEKLFF.